This T cell receptor (beta chain) was obtained from a study of blood T cells in healthy people across ages. A second PCR, run for roughly 7 to 11 cycles, used a sample-barcoded 5' primer plus a J-beta primer mix. Through a template-switch adaptor with 12 random nucleotides, each cDNA molecule received a tag. A single record per CDR3 protein comes from TCRdb applying MiXCR to the 5' RACE reads. In the table there are approximately 800,000 distinct CDR3 sequences, 53% of which are singletons. Overall study findings and caveats: With donor CMV status unknown, expanded clonotype changes were possibly confounded.

This clonotype was picked up a small number of times. What it binds is unknown. Drawing of peripheral blood yielded about 10 milliliters from each donor. Extraction of total RNA produced a minimum of 5 micrograms from each sample. Trimming removed 4 bases from V and 5 bases from J, with 19 bases in between. The germline gives CDR1 SGHRS, CDR2 YFSETQ. The CDR3 has 15 amino acids. Material for sequencing was blood. V is TRBV5-1 and J is TRBJ2-7; D may be TRBD1 or TRBD2 (5 bases each). The receptor comes from an elderly man in good health. This CDR3 reads CASSEGGWDGDEQYF. The CDR3 coding sequence is TGCGCCAGCAGCGAAGGAGGATGGGACGGAGACGAGCAGTACTTC.